What follows is one T cell receptor beta chain and its context. Relative to the germline gene, one junction end is altered; a read error may explain this. The record originates from a study of tumor-infiltrating lymphocytes in primary liver carcinoma. Co-extraction of both nucleic acids (RNA and DNA) used 20-30 mg of unsorted bulk tissue. The study sampled five separate regions from each tumor. The authors made TCR beta cDNA from around 500 ng total RNA with a constant-region primer. Three nested multiplex PCR rounds, a slightly modified ARM-PCR method, built the TCR beta libraries. TCRdb used MiXCR to reprocess the multiplex PCR reads, holding one entry per CDR3 protein. The data show roughly 120,000 distinct CDR3 sequences, 64% seen once. The sample taken for sequencing was liver tumor tissue from sampling region 3. Regarding subset: tumor region T3, left-lateral pole. This clonotype was obtained from a woman aged 55-69 years with primary liver carcinoma and hepatitis B virus infection.

CDR3 residues: CASSAIGFGEKLFF. CDR3 coding DNA: TGTGCCAGCAGTGCGATCGGGTTTGGTGAAAAACTGTTCTTT. The chain recombines TRBV2 with TRBJ1-4; D is ambiguous. The CDR3 spans 14 residues. Germline loops: CDR1 SNHLY, CDR2 FYNNEI.